This TCR beta chain was recorded in a study of CD8 T cells in ankylosing spondylitis. General study results and limits: Reports say disease-linked clones showed up significantly more in matched ankylosing spondylitis synovial fluid.

The authors made TCR beta libraries by quantitative 5'-RACE with molecular barcodes. TCRdb passed the 5' RACE reads through MiXCR, listing each CDR3 protein once. Of around 280,000 distinct CDR3 sequences detected, around 18% appear once; the ten largest clones hold roughly 8%. There are a few counts of this clonotype. Antigen unknown. Germline CDR1 and CDR2: SGHRS and YFSETQ. CDR3 length equals 16 residues. Trimming at V came to 0 bases and at J to 0 bases, leaving 0 bases not matched to a gene. The chain links TRBV5-1 to TRBJ2-6, with 7 bases lining up with TRBD1. The receptor was isolated from a male donor with ankylosing spondylitis or in good health (not recorded which). The sample consisted of blood, either unsorted or a sorted T cell fraction (not recorded which). The CDR3 is CASSLGTGSGANVLTF. CDR3 coding DNA: TGCGCCAGCAGCTTGGGGACAGGCTCTGGGGCCAACGTCCTGACTTTC.